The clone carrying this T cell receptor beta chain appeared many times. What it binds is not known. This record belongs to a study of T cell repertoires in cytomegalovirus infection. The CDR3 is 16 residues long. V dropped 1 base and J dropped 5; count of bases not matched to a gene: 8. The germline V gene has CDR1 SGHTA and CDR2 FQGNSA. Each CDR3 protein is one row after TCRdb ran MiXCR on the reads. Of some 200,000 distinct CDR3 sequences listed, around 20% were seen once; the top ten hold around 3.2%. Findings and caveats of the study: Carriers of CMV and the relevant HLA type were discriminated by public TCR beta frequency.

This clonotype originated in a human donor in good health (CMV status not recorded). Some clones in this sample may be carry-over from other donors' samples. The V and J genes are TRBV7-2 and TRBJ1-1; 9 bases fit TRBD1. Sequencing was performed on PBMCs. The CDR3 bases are TGTGCCAGCAGCTTAGTAGTGACAGGGGGAGGAACTGAAGCTTTCTTT. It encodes CASSLVVTGGGTEAFF.